This T cell receptor beta chain is drawn from a study of blood T cell repertoires in COVID-19 (dated by TCRdb to 2020 to 2022). About the full investigation: Collaborator samples came from the United States, Italy and Spain and covered acute and convalescent phases of COVID-19. The material from the prospective study consisted of cDNA or gDNA derived from T cells, B-cell-depleted T cells, or PBMCs. Deeply sampled blood TCRbeta repertoires from subjects exposed to, actively infected with, or recovered from COVID-19 were included in the dataset. The repertoires were released in a freely available public database intended as a resource for research on the immune response to SARS-CoV-2. The samples were drawn from the first 160 participants of the ongoing ImmuneRACE study and from 1,254 subjects provided by 6 global collaborators. Nearly every sample came with metadata listing a de-identified subject ID, COVID-19 status, age in years and sex. Where HLA class I and class II types were available, the types were taken from metadata supplied by the sample provider, not from assay-based typing. Broad study findings and their caveats: How much clinical and demographic metadata was included differed by source and by participant, and the metadata was provided uncurated.

TCRbeta CDR3 regions were amplified from genomic DNA by means of the immunoSEQ Assay, a bias-controlled multiplex PCR. In the source study's methods: The number of nucleated cells in each sample was estimated by amplification of reference gene primers within the assay. To quantify the absolute abundance of each unique TCRbeta CDR3 rearrangement, sequence reads were collapsed and filtered. For each sample, productive Simpson clonality was calculated as the square root of Simpson's diversity index across productive rearrangements. Imported from immuneACCESS, the table was reduced by TCRdb to in-frame sequences with V and J called. These copies leave out some clones; in studies compared against another copy, an unresolved V gene accounts for under half, and the cause of the remainder is not known. The DNA was the basis for D and trimming; V, J and clone size are from that table. For this sample the table gives more than 55,000 clones, of which 86% were detected only once. The ten biggest clones cover 3.5% to 5.5% of the sample.

Worth noting for this clone: It has no known antigen specificity. Base quality data are lacking; no much larger clone is found one base away.

Counted from cysteine to phenylalanine, this CDR3 has 14 amino acids. Just CDR3 DNA is preserved here, 42 bases in frame from base 1. In the germline V gene (reference sequence), CDR1 corresponds to GTSNPN and CDR2 to SVGIG. V and J are trimmed by 5 bases and 3 bases, and the gene matches miss 7 bases of the junction. The collaborating institutions used their own protocols to collect whole blood in K2EDTA tubes. For TCRbeta analysis, collaborators shipped samples in one of three forms: frozen whole blood, isolated PBMCs, or DNA extracted from either of those sample types. The clonotype originates from a man between 45 and 60 years old with active COVID-19. This chain is built from TRBV30 and TRBJ2-7; the junction holds 10 bases that match TRBD2. The sequencing input was peripheral blood. The encoded CDR3 is CAWGPGLALYEQYF. The sequence in DNA is TGTGCCTGGGGTCCGGGACTAGCGCTCTACGAGCAGTACTTC.